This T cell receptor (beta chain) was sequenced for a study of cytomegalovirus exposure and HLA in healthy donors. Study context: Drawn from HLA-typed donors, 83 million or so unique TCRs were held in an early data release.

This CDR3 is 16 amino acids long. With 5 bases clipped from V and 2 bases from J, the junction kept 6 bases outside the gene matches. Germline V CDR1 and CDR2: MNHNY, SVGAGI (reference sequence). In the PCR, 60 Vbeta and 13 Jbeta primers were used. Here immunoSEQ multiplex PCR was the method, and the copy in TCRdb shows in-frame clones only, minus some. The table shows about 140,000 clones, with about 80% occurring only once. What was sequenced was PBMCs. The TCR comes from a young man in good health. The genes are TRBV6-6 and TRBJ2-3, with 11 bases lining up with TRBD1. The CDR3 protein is CASSHRDRGFTDTQYF. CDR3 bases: TGTGCCAGCAGTCACCGGGACAGGGGGTTCACAGATACGCAGTATTTT.